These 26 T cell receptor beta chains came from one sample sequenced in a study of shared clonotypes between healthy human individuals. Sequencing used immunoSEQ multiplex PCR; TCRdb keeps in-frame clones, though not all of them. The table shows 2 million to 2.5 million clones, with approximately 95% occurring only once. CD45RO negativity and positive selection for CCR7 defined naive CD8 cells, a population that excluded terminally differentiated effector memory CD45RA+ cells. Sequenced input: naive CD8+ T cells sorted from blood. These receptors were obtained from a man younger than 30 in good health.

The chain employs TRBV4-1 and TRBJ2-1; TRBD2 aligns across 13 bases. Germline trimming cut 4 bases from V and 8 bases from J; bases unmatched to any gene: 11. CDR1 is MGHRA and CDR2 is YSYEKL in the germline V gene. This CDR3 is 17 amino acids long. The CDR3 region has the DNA TGCGCCAGCAGCCTGACGCCAACTAGCGGGGGGGCGGATGAGCAGTTCTTC. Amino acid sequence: CASSLTPTSGGADEQFF.

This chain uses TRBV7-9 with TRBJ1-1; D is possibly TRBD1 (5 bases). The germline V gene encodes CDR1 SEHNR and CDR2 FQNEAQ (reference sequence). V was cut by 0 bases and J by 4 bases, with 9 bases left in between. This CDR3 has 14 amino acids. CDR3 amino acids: CASSLAGDGTEAFF. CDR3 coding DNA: TGTGCCAGCAGCTTAGCGGGGGATGGCACTGAAGCTTTCTTT.

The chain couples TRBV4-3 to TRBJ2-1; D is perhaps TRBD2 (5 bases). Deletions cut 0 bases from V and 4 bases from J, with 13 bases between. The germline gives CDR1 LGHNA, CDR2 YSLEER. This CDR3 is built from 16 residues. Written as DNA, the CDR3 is TGCGCCAGCAGCCAAGACGCCGCGACTACATACAATGAGCAGTTCTTC. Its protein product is CASSQDAATTYNEQFF.

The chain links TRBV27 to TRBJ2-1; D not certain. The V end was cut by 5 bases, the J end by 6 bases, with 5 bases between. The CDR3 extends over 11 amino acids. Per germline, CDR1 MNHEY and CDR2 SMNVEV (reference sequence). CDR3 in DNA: TGTGCCAGCAGTAATAGCAATGAGCAGTTCTTC. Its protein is CASSNSNEQFF.

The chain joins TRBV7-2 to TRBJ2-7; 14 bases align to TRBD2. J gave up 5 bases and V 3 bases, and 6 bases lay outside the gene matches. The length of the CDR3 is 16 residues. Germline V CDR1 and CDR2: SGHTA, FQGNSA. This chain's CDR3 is CASSFPGTSGRNEQYF. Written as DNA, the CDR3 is TGTGCCAGCAGCTTCCCCGGGACTAGCGGGAGAAACGAGCAGTACTTC.

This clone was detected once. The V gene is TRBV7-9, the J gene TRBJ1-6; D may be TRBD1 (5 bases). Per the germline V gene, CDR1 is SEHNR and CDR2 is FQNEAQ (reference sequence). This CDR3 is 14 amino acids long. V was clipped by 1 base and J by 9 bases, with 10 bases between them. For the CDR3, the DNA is TGTGCCAGCAGCTTAGTACAGGACCCTTCACCCCTCCACTTT. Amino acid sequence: CASSLVQDPSPLHF. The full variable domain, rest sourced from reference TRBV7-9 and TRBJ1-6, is DTGVSQNPRHKITKRGQNVTFRCDPISEHNRLYWYRQTLGQGPEFLTYFQNEAQLEKSRLLSDRFSAERPKGSFSTLEIQRTEQGDSAMYLCASSLVQDPSPLHFGNGTRLTVT.

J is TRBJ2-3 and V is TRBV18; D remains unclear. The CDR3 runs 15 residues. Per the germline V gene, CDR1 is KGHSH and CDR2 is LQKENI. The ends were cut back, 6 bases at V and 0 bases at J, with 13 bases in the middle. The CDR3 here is CASSSEFGSTDTQYF. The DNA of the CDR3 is TGTGCCAGCTCGTCCGAATTCGGGAGCACAGATACGCAGTATTTT. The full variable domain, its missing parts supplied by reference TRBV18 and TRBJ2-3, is NAGVMQNPRHLVRRRGQEARLRCSPMKGHSHVYWYRQLPEEGLKFMVYLQKENIIDESGMPKERFSAEFPKEGPSILRIQQVVRGDSAAYFCASSSEFGSTDTQYFGPGTRLTVL.

CDR3 protein: CASSSSASGNTIYF. DNA for the CDR3: TGTGCCAGCAGCTCCAGCGCCTCTGGAAACACCATATATTTT. The V gene is TRBV7-9, the J gene TRBJ1-3; D gene unclear. Trimming left V 4 bases short and J 0 bases short, with 7 bases between. CDR3 length: 14 residues. Germline CDR1 reads SEHNR; CDR2 reads FQNEAQ (reference sequence). Using reference TRBV7-9 and TRBJ1-3 for the parts outside the CDR3, the full variable domain is DTGVSQNPRHKITKRGQNVTFRCDPISEHNRLYWYRQTLGQGPEFLTYFQNEAQLEKSRLLSDRFSAERPKGSFSTLEIQRTEQGDSAMYLCASSSSASGNTIYFGEGSWLTVV.

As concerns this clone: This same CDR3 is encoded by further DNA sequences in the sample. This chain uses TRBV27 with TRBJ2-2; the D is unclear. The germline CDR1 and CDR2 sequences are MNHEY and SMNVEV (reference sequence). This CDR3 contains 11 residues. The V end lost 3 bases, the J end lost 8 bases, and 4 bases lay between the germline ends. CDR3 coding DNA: TGTGCCAGCAGTTTTTTGGGGGAGCTGTTTTTT. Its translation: CASSFLGELFF.

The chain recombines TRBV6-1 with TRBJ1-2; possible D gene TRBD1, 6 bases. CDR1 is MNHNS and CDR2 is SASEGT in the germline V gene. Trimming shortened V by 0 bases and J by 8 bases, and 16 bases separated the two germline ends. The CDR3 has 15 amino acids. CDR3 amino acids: CASSEALWRGGGYTF. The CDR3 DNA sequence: TGTGCCAGCAGTGAAGCCCTCTGGCGGGGGGGCGGCTACACCTTC.

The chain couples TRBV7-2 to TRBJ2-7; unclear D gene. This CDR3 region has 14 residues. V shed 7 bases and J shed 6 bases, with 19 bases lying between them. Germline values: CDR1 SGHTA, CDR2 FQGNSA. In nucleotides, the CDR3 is TGTGCCAGCACCCCCTTACCGCCTCCGGGCGAGCAGTACTTC. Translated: CASTPLPPPGEQYF.

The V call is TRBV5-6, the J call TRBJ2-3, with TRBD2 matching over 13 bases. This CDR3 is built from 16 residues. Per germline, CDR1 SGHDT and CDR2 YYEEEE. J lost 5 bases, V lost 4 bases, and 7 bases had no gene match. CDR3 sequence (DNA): TGTGCCAGCAGCCGACCGGGACTAGCGGGGATAGATACGCAGTATTTT. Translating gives CASSRPGLAGIDTQYF.

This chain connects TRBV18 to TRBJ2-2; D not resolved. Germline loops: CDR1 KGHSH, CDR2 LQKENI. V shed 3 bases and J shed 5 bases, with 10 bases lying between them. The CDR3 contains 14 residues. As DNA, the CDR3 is TGTGCCAGCTCACCTCCGACTGTGACCGGGGAGCTGTTTTTT. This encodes CASSPPTVTGELFF.

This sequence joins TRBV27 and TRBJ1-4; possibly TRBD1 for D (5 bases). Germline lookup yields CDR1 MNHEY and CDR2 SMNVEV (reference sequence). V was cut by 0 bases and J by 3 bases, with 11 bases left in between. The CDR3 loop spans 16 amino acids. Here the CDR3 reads CASSLSPGQANEKLFF. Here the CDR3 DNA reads TGTGCCAGCAGTTTATCCCCAGGACAAGCTAATGAAAAACTGTTTTTT.

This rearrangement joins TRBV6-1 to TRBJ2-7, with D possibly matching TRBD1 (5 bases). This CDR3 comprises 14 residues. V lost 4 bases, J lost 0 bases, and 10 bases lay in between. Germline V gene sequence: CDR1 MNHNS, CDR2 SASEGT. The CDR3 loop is CASSVQDSSYEQYF. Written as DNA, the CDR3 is TGTGCCAGCAGTGTACAGGATTCCTCCTACGAGCAGTACTTC.

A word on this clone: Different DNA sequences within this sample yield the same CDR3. CDR3 DNA sequence: TGCGCCAGCAGCCTAGGGTACGAGCAGTACTTC. This translates into CASSLGYEQYF. The chain is built from TRBV5-1 and TRBJ2-7; D not certain. The V gene's germline CDR1 is SGHRS and CDR2 YFSETQ. The CDR3 has 11 residues. The ends were cut back, 4 bases at V and 4 bases at J, with 6 bases in the middle.

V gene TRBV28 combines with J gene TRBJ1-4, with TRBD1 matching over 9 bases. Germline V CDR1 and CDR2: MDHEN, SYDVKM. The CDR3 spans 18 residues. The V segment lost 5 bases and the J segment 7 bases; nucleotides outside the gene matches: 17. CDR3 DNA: TGTGCCAGCAGTCCATCCGGGACAGGGAAATATCGTATTGAAAAACTGTTTTTT. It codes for CASSPSGTGKYRIEKLFF. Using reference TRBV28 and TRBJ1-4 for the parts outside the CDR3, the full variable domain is DVKVTQSSRYLVKRTGEKVFLECVQDMDHENMFWYRQDPGLGLRLIYFSYDVKMKEKGDIPEGYSVSREKKERFSLILESASTNQTSMYLCASSPSGTGKYRIEKLFFGSGTQLSVL.

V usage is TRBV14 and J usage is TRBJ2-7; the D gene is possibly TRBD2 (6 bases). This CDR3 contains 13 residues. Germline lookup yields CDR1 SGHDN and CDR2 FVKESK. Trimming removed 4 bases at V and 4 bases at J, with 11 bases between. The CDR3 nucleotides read TGTGCCAGCAGCCGCGGGGCAGATTACGAGCAGTACTTC. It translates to CASSRGADYEQYF.

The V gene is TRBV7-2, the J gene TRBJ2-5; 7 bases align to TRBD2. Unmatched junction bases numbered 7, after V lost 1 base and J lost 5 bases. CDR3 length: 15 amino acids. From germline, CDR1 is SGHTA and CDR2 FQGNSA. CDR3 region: CASSLVVWEGETQYF. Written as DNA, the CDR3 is TGTGCCAGCAGCTTAGTTGTTTGGGAGGGGGAGACCCAGTACTTC.

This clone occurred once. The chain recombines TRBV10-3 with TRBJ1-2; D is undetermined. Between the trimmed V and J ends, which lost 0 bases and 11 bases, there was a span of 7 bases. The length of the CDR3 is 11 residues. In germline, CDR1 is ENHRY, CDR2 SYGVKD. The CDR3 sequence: CAISESMEYTF. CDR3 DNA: TGTGCCATCAGTGAGTCTATGGAGTACACCTTC.

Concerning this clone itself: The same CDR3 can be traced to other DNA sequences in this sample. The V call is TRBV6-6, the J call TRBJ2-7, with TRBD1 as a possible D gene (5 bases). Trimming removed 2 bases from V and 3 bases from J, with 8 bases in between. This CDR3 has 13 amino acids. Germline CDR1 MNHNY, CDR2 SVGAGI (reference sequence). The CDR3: CASSYPDSYEQYF. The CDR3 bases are TGTGCCAGCAGTTACCCCGACAGCTACGAGCAGTACTTC.

The DNA of the CDR3 is TGTGCCAGCAGTCCCAGGGGTGGGCTTTACAATGAGCAGTTCTTC. Its protein is CASSPRGGLYNEQFF. The chain employs TRBV27 and TRBJ2-1, with D perhaps TRBD1 (6 bases). In germline, CDR1 is MNHEY, CDR2 SMNVEV (reference sequence). The CDR3 spans 15 residues. V shed 5 bases and J shed 4 bases, with 15 bases lying between them.

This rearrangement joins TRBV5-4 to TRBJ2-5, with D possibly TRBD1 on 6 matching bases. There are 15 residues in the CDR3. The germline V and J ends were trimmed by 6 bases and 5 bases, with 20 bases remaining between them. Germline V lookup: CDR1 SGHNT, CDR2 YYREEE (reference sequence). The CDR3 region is CASNKQGWSSETQYF. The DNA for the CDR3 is TGTGCCAGCAACAAACAGGGTTGGTCTTCGGAGACCCAGTACTTC.

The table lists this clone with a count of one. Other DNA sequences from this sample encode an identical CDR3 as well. CDR3 protein: CASSPPDRGNEKLFF. The CDR3 DNA reads TGTGCCAGCAGCCCGCCGGACAGGGGTAATGAAAAACTGTTTTTT. This rearrangement joins TRBV7-9 to TRBJ1-4; TRBD1 matches at 9 bases. The CDR3 runs 15 residues. The V gene end was trimmed by 5 bases and the J gene end by 4 bases; junction bases not matched to a gene: 5. CDR1 is SEHNR and CDR2 is FQNEAQ in the germline V gene (reference sequence).

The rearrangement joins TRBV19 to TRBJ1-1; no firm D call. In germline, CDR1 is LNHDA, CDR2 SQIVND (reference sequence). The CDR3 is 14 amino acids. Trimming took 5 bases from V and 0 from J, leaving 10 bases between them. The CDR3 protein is CASSGRGLNTEAFF. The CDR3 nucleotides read TGTGCCAGTAGTGGGCGGGGTCTGAACACTGAAGCTTTCTTT.

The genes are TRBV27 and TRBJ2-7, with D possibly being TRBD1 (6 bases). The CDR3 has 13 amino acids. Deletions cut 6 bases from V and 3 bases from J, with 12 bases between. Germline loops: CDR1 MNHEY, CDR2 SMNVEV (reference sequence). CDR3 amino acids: CASRQGFGYEQYF. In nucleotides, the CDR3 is TGTGCCAGCAGACAGGGTTTTGGCTACGAGCAGTACTTC.